Each of the 14 T cell receptor beta chains below was sequenced from the same sample in a study of T cells in narcolepsy. Assay: immunoSEQ multiplex PCR; the TCRdb copy retains only in-frame clones and omits some. Of roughly 38,000 clones in the sample, roughly 84% were seen once. Sequencing was carried out using CD45RA- memory CD4+ T cells from PBMCs. The source is a human donor with narcolepsy.

A few counts support this clone. V and J are TRBV30 and TRBJ2-7; D possibly corresponds to TRBD1 (7 bases). Trimming took 0 bases from V and 4 from J, leaving 13 bases between them. This CDR3 has 14 amino acids. Germline-derived CDR1 and CDR2 are GTSNPN and SVGIG (reference sequence). The CDR3 nucleotides are TGTGCCTGGAGTGTAGGAGGGGGCGGATACGAGCAGTACTTC. This gives the protein CAWSVGGGGYEQYF. Full variable domain (rest looked up from reference TRBV30 and TRBJ2-7): SQTIHQWPATLVQPVGSPLSLECTVEGTSNPNLYWYRQAAGRGLQLLFYSVGIGQISSEVPQNLSASRPQDRQFILSSKKLLLSDSGFYLCAWSVGGGGYEQYFGPGTRLTVT.

The J gene is TRBJ1-5, the V gene TRBV5-1; D is unresolved. Trimming stripped 4 bases from V and 5 bases from J, with 16 bases between. The CDR3 sequence is 15 residues long. Germline assignment: CDR1 SGHRS and CDR2 YFSETQ. As DNA, the CDR3 is TGCGCCAGCAGCCCGGGGTCTCACGTGGATCAGCCCCAGCATTTT. Translation gives CASSPGSHVDQPQHF.

The V call is TRBV5-1, the J call TRBJ1-1; the match to TRBD1 covers 7 bases. Germline CDR1 SGHRS, CDR2 YFSETQ. The CDR3 is 14 amino acids. V gave up 4 bases and J gave up 5 bases; unmatched junction bases: 8. CDR3 sequence (DNA): TGCGCCAGCAGCCCAGGGGGGGCGCGGACTGAAGCTTTCTTT. The encoded protein is CASSPGGARTEAFF.

This clone was seen a few times. The V call is TRBV5-6, the J call TRBJ1-3; unclear D gene. Trimming removed 1 base from V and 7 bases from J, with 3 bases in between. CDR1 and CDR2 (germline): SGHDT, YYEEEE. The CDR3 runs 11 residues. CDR3 sequence (DNA): TGTGCCAGCAGCTTGCTGAACACCATATATTTT. This encodes CASSLLNTIYF. Filled out from reference TRBV5-6 and TRBJ1-3, the complete variable domain reads DAGVTQSPTHLIKTRGQQVTLRCSPKSGHDTVSWYQQALGQGPQFIFQYYEEEERQRGNFPDRFSGHQFPNYSSELNVNALLLGDSALYLCASSLLNTIYFGEGSWLTVV.

V and J are TRBV6-5 and TRBJ1-3, with D uncertain. This CDR3 is built from 15 residues. V lost 4 bases to trimming and J lost 8 bases, with 18 bases between them. Germline V gives CDR1 MNHEY, CDR2 SVGAGI. Here the CDR3 reads CASSSPGRLDDTIYF. The CDR3 DNA sequence: TGTGCCAGCAGTTCCCCAGGACGGTTGGATGACACCATATATTTT.

The V gene is TRBV6-6, the J gene TRBJ2-7; TRBD1 matches at 12 bases. The CDR3 is 14 residues long. CDR1 and CDR2 (germline): MNHNY, SVGAGI (reference sequence). The J segment lost 6 bases and the V segment lost 11 bases, leaving 11 bases of the junction unmatched. The CDR3 coding sequence is TGTGCCGGGGCTCCTGGGACAGGGGGCTCCGAGCAGTACTTC. Protein sequence: CAGAPGTGGSEQYF.

The V gene is TRBV5-1, the J gene TRBJ2-5; 10 bases match TRBD1. V was clipped by 3 bases and J by 5 bases; unmatched bases: 7. Germline V CDR1 and CDR2: SGHRS, YFSETQ. The CDR3 runs to 15 residues. CDR3 nucleotide sequence: TGCGCCAGCAGCTCCCAGACAGGGGGCACGGAGACCCAGTACTTC. Its translation is CASSSQTGGTETQYF. Full variable domain (missing parts from reference TRBV5-1 and TRBJ2-5): KAGVTQTPRYLIKTRGQQVTLSCSPISGHRSVSWYQQTPGQGLQFLFEYFSETQRNKGNFPGRFSGRQFSNSRSEMNVSTLELGDSALYLCASSSQTGGTETQYFGPGTRLLVL.

This chain joins TRBV19 and TRBJ1-5; 7 positions agree with TRBD1. Trimming removed 5 bases from V and 3 bases from J; junction bases left unmatched: 4. CDR3 size: 14 residues. From germline, CDR1 is LNHDA and CDR2 SQIVND (reference sequence). CDR3 coding DNA: TGTGCCAGTAGTTTGACAGGGACCAATCAGCCCCAGCATTTT. As protein: CASSLTGTNQPQHF.

J is TRBJ1-3 and V is TRBV30; D call uncertain. The CDR3 is made up of 15 amino acids. The V end was cut by 0 bases, the J end by 7 bases, with 16 bases between. Germline V lookup: CDR1 GTSNPN, CDR2 SVGIG (reference sequence). The chain's CDR3 is CAWSVRGSGWNTIYF. The CDR3, as DNA: TGTGCCTGGAGTGTACGAGGGTCCGGTTGGAACACCATATATTTT.

This sequence joins TRBV2 and TRBJ1-1, with 9 bases matching TRBD1. The CDR3 is made up of 14 amino acids. The V gene end was trimmed by 9 bases and the J gene end by 5 bases; junction bases not matched to a gene: 10. Germline V gene sequence: CDR1 SNHLY, CDR2 FYNNEI. This CDR3 reads CASLLQGAGTEAFF. The DNA of the CDR3 is TGTGCCAGTTTATTACAGGGGGCTGGTACTGAAGCTTTCTTT.

This rearrangement joins TRBV5-4 to TRBJ2-1; TRBD2 matches at 7 bases. The CDR3 contains 15 residues. After removal of 0 bases from V and 5 bases from J, the junction contained 5 bases not matched to a gene. The V gene's germline CDR1 is SGHNT and CDR2 YYREEE (reference sequence). CDR3 region: CASSLAGLADNEQFF. The CDR3 DNA follows: TGTGCCAGCAGCTTGGCTGGGCTAGCGGACAATGAGCAGTTCTTC.

The chain uses TRBV2 and TRBJ2-4; the D gene is possibly TRBD1 (6 bases). Germline assignment: CDR1 SNHLY and CDR2 FYNNEI. Trimming cost V 8 bases and J 9 bases, with 14 bases left between them. This CDR3 comprises 12 residues. In DNA form, the CDR3 reads TGTGCCAGCCTATGGGACATCGGCATTCAGTACTTC. It specifies CASLWDIGIQYF.

V usage is TRBV7-8 and J usage is TRBJ1-3, with D possibly being TRBD1 (6 bases). CDR1 and CDR2 (germline): SGHVS, FQNEAQ. This CDR3 contains 15 residues. Trimming cost V 5 bases and J 0 bases, with 11 bases left between them. The CDR3 bases are TGTGCCAGCAGCCAAGACAGGAGCTCTGGAAACACCATATATTTT. Protein product: CASSQDRSSGNTIYF.

The chain links TRBV30 to TRBJ1-3, with TRBD1 matching over 11 bases. Germline V gene data show CDR1 as GTSNPN and CDR2 as SVGIG (reference sequence). This CDR3 comprises 16 residues. The V segment lost 3 bases and the J segment 2 bases; nucleotides outside the gene matches: 6. The CDR3 DNA follows: TGTGCCTGGAGCTTCGGACAGGGGGCGGCTGGAAACACCATATATTTT. Translated, it gives CAWSFGQGAAGNTIYF.